What follows is one T cell receptor (beta chain) and its context. The data stem from a study of cytomegalovirus exposure and HLA in healthy donors. PCR involved 60 Vbeta and 13 Jbeta primers. In the original workflow: Tens of millions of unique TCR beta chains, 10 million to 14 million shared, were counted in a later analysis. The repertoire was sequenced with immunoSEQ multiplex PCR; TCRdb's copy has only in-frame clones and lacks some. D and trimming come from the DNA, and the V and J calls and clone size come from that table. The data contain more than 85,000 clones, almost 70% of them singletons. The CDR3 is made up of 13 amino acids. After removal of 6 bases from V and 7 bases from J, the junction contained 2 bases not matched to a gene. The germline V gene has CDR1 LNHDA and CDR2 SQIVND (reference sequence).

The chain combines TRBV19 with TRBJ2-1; 11 positions match TRBD2. The receptor was isolated from a man under 40 in good health and CMV-seronegative. Sequencing was done on a sample of PBMCs. The DNA for the CDR3 is TGTGCCAGTAGCGGACTAGCGGGTAATGAGCAGTTCTTC. Translation: CASSGLAGNEQFF.